Listed below are T cell receptor beta chains from one sample, sequenced in a study of T-cell memory formation after mild COVID-19. MiXCR was run by TCRdb on the 5' RACE reads, yielding one entry per CDR3 protein. Of about 140,000 distinct CDR3 sequences listed, roughly 15% are singletons. Sequenced sample: PBMCs or a T cell subset sorted from them (not recorded which). The receptors derive from an adult woman who had mild COVID-19 (a few samples of this study predate the infection). Cell type and time point are not known. Each CDR3 is given with its conserved first and last residue. The D gene is left open where the match is weak. Clone size is stated in some rows and not others, as once, few, many or a class when expanded.

v_call: TRBV5-1; clone_size: few; d_call: TRBD1; j_call: TRBJ1-2; cdr3_aa: CASSADRGRGYTF; cdr3_nt: TGCGCCAGCAGCGCGGACAGGGGAAGAGGATACACCTTC
v_call: TRBV19; clone_size: .; d_call: .; j_call: TRBJ1-5; cdr3_aa: CASTDRTLPQHF; cdr3_nt: TGTGCCAGTACGGACCGAACCCTGCCCCAGCATTTT
v_call: TRBV7-2; clone_size: few; d_call: TRBD2; j_call: TRBJ2-7; cdr3_aa: CASLGDLASGREQYF; cdr3_nt: TGTGCCAGCCTGGGGGACCTGGCTAGCGGGCGCGAGCAGTACTTC
v_call: TRBV5-1; clone_size: few; d_call: .; j_call: TRBJ2-7; cdr3_aa: CASSPADGGPYEQYF; cdr3_nt: TGCGCCAGCAGCCCCGCGGACGGGGGGCCCTACGAGCAGTACTTC
v_call: TRBV4-2; clone_size: few; d_call: TRBD2; j_call: TRBJ2-1; cdr3_aa: CASSQTREGLGNEQFF; cdr3_nt: TGTGCCAGCAGCCAAACGCGGGAGGGCCTGGGAAATGAGCAGTTCTTC
v_call: TRBV7-9; clone_size: .; d_call: TRBD1; j_call: TRBJ2-5; cdr3_aa: CASSLGDRQYF; cdr3_nt: TGTGCCAGCAGCTTAGGGGACAGGCAGTACTTC
v_call: TRBV9; clone_size: .; d_call: .; j_call: TRBJ2-7; cdr3_aa: CASSPNLLGSYEQYF; cdr3_nt: TGTGCCAGCAGCCCCAATCTACTGGGGTCGTACGAGCAGTACTTC
v_call: TRBV7-9; clone_size: .; d_call: .; j_call: TRBJ2-4; cdr3_aa: CASSSHEREYPIQYF; cdr3_nt: TGTGCCAGCAGTTCCCACGAGAGAGAGTATCCCATTCAGTACTTC
v_call: TRBV29-1; clone_size: many; d_call: .; j_call: TRBJ2-7; cdr3_aa: CSVEEVTGVSYEQYF; cdr3_nt: TGCAGCGTTGAAGAAGTGACAGGTGTCTCCTACGAGCAGTACTTC
v_call: TRBV5-1; clone_size: .; d_call: TRBD1; j_call: TRBJ1-2; cdr3_aa: CASTETGVNYGYTF; cdr3_nt: TGCGCCAGCACAGAGACAGGGGTAAACTATGGCTACACCTTC
v_call: TRBV25-1; clone_size: few; d_call: TRBD1; j_call: TRBJ1-4; cdr3_aa: CASRADRGFNEKLFF; cdr3_nt: TGTGCCAGCCGTGCCGACAGGGGGTTTAATGAAAAACTGTTTTTT
v_call: TRBV14; clone_size: many; d_call: .; j_call: TRBJ2-1; cdr3_aa: CASSHTGHEQFF; cdr3_nt: TGTGCCAGCAGCCATACAGGGCATGAGCAGTTCTTC
v_call: TRBV6-6; clone_size: many; d_call: .; j_call: TRBJ2-5; cdr3_aa: CASSSPGIETQYF; cdr3_nt: TGTGCCAGCAGTTCTCCGGGTATAGAGACCCAGTACTTC
v_call: TRBV5-1; clone_size: few; d_call: .; j_call: TRBJ2-7; cdr3_aa: CASSSSGEERYEQYF; cdr3_nt: TGCGCCAGCAGCTCCTCAGGGGAAGAGCGGTACGAGCAGTACTTC
v_call: TRBV7-2; clone_size: many; d_call: .; j_call: TRBJ1-1; cdr3_aa: CASSSNRLMNTEAFF; cdr3_nt: TGTGCCAGCAGCTCTAACAGGTTAATGAACACTGAAGCTTTCTTT
v_call: TRBV6-2/TRBV6-3; clone_size: few; d_call: TRBD2; j_call: TRBJ2-3; cdr3_aa: CASSRTSGRSDTQYF; cdr3_nt: TGTGCCAGCAGCCGGACTAGCGGGAGATCAGATACGCAGTATTTT
v_call: TRBV30; clone_size: .; d_call: .; j_call: TRBJ2-3; cdr3_aa: CAWTNGVRGTDTQYF; cdr3_nt: TGTGCCTGGACTAATGGGGTCCGGGGGACAGATACGCAGTATTTT
v_call: TRBV11-3; clone_size: .; d_call: TRBD1; j_call: TRBJ1-1; cdr3_aa: CASRGGQGATEAFF; cdr3_nt: TGTGCCAGCAGGGGGGGACAGGGGGCCACTGAAGCTTTCTTT
v_call: TRBV2; clone_size: once; d_call: .; j_call: TRBJ1-6; cdr3_aa: CASSASSTRRNSPLHF; cdr3_nt: TGTGCCAGCAGCGCAAGCAGCACCCGCCGGAATTCACCCCTCCACTTT
v_call: TRBV6-5; clone_size: .; d_call: TRBD2; j_call: TRBJ2-5; cdr3_aa: CASRWTSGMGKTQYF; cdr3_nt: TGTGCCAGCAGGTGGACTAGCGGGATGGGCAAGACCCAGTACTTC
v_call: TRBV7-2; clone_size: .; d_call: .; j_call: TRBJ2-2; cdr3_aa: CASSLHTTGELFF; cdr3_nt: TGTGCCAGCAGCTTACACACCACCGGGGAGCTGTTTTTT
v_call: TRBV20-1; clone_size: few; d_call: .; j_call: TRBJ2-7; cdr3_aa: CSAYETGYEQYF; cdr3_nt: TGCAGTGCTTACGAAACAGGCTACGAGCAGTACTTC
v_call: TRBV7-9; clone_size: few; d_call: .; j_call: TRBJ1-6; cdr3_aa: CASSPSGPNSPLHF; cdr3_nt: TGTGCCAGCAGCCCCTCGGGGCCGAATTCACCCCTCCACTTT
v_call: TRBV12-3/TRBV12-4; clone_size: .; d_call: TRBD2; j_call: TRBJ2-7; cdr3_aa: CASSFPPGGAYEQYF; cdr3_nt: TGTGCCAGCAGTTTCCCCCCCGGGGGGGCCTACGAGCAGTACTTC
v_call: TRBV5-6; clone_size: few; d_call: .; j_call: TRBJ2-7; cdr3_aa: CASSFWSGRNYEQYF; cdr3_nt: TGTGCCAGCAGCTTTTGGTCGGGCAGAAACTACGAGCAGTACTTC
v_call: TRBV20-1; clone_size: few; d_call: TRBD2; j_call: TRBJ2-5; cdr3_aa: CSALGTSGGQQETQYF; cdr3_nt: TGCAGTGCTTTAGGGACTAGCGGGGGGCAACAAGAGACCCAGTACTTC
v_call: TRBV11-2; clone_size: few; d_call: .; j_call: TRBJ2-5; cdr3_aa: CASSLGPIGETQYF; cdr3_nt: TGTGCCAGCAGCTTAGGACCGATTGGAGAGACCCAGTACTTC
v_call: TRBV5-1; clone_size: few; d_call: TRBD1; j_call: TRBJ2-2; cdr3_aa: CASSPIHPGQGAGELFF; cdr3_nt: TGCGCCAGCAGCCCTATTCACCCGGGACAGGGAGCAGGGGAGCTGTTTTTT
v_call: TRBV2; clone_size: few; d_call: TRBD1; j_call: TRBJ2-3; cdr3_aa: CASLEIRQGRRNF; cdr3_nt: TGTGCCAGCCTTGAGATTCGACAGGGGAGGAGGAATTTT
v_call: TRBV11-3; clone_size: .; d_call: TRBD1; j_call: TRBJ2-1; cdr3_aa: CASSGLTGGSYNEQFF; cdr3_nt: TGTGCCAGCAGCGGGTTGACAGGGGGTTCCTACAATGAGCAGTTCTTC
v_call: TRBV18; clone_size: .; d_call: .; j_call: TRBJ2-5; cdr3_aa: CASSPPFSKETQYF; cdr3_nt: TGTGCCAGCTCACCACCCTTCAGCAAAGAGACCCAGTACTTC
v_call: TRBV19; clone_size: .; d_call: TRBD1; j_call: TRBJ1-6; cdr3_aa: CASSMTGYSPLHF; cdr3_nt: TGTGCCAGTAGTATGACAGGGTATTCACCCCTCCACTTT
v_call: TRBV15; clone_size: few; d_call: .; j_call: TRBJ2-5; cdr3_aa: CATSRVRGRQEKTQYF; cdr3_nt: TGTGCCACCAGCAGAGTACGGGGGCGCCAGGAAAAGACCCAGTACTTC
v_call: TRBV19; clone_size: few; d_call: TRBD2; j_call: TRBJ2-5; cdr3_aa: CARTNHLLLAGVGTQYF; cdr3_nt: TGTGCCAGGACCAACCACCTCTTACTAGCGGGAGTTGGGACCCAGTACTTC
v_call: TRBV14; clone_size: .; d_call: TRBD1; j_call: TRBJ2-7; cdr3_aa: CASSQLRQGSYEQYF; cdr3_nt: TGTGCCAGCAGCCAATTGAGACAGGGTAGCTACGAGCAGTACTTC
v_call: TRBV7-9; clone_size: .; d_call: .; j_call: TRBJ1-1; cdr3_aa: CASSFGGANTEAFF; cdr3_nt: TGTGCCAGCAGCTTTGGGGGGGCGAACACTGAAGCTTTCTTT
v_call: TRBV5-6; clone_size: .; d_call: .; j_call: TRBJ1-6; cdr3_aa: CASSLEGTLYNSPLHF; cdr3_nt: TGTGCCAGCAGCTTGGAGGGAACTCTCTATAATTCACCCCTCCACTTT
v_call: TRBV12-3/TRBV12-4; clone_size: few; d_call: .; j_call: TRBJ2-7; cdr3_aa: CASSFMETNEQYF; cdr3_nt: TGTGCCAGCAGTTTTATGGAAACCAACGAGCAGTACTTC
v_call: TRBV12-3/TRBV12-4; clone_size: .; d_call: .; j_call: TRBJ1-2; cdr3_aa: CASSSGLPNYGYTF; cdr3_nt: TGTGCCAGCAGTTCGGGCCTACCTAACTATGGCTACACCTTC
v_call: TRBV12-3/TRBV12-4; clone_size: .; d_call: .; j_call: TRBJ1-3; cdr3_aa: CASSFGGDGNTIYF; cdr3_nt: TGTGCCAGCAGTTTTGGAGGGGACGGAAACACCATATATTTT
v_call: TRBV3-1; clone_size: few; d_call: TRBD2; j_call: TRBJ2-1; cdr3_aa: CASSARLAADNEQFF; cdr3_nt: TGTGCCAGCAGCGCACGACTAGCCGCTGACAATGAGCAGTTCTTC
v_call: TRBV4-3; clone_size: few; d_call: TRBD2; j_call: TRBJ2-3; cdr3_aa: CASSHDQTGTSSDGKDTQYF; cdr3_nt: TGCGCCAGCAGCCATGACCAGACCGGGACTAGCTCCGACGGGAAAGATACGCAGTATTTT
v_call: TRBV18; clone_size: few; d_call: .; j_call: TRBJ1-2; cdr3_aa: CASSPLIGGPNYGYTF; cdr3_nt: TGTGCCAGCTCACCCCTAATAGGGGGTCCTAACTATGGCTACACCTTC
v_call: TRBV5-5; clone_size: few; d_call: .; j_call: TRBJ1-1; cdr3_aa: CASSFPSFEAFF; cdr3_nt: TGTGCCAGCAGCTTTCCCTCATTTGAAGCTTTCTTT
v_call: TRBV7-9; clone_size: few; d_call: TRBD1; j_call: TRBJ1-2; cdr3_aa: CASTDVRGGFYGYTF; cdr3_nt: TGTGCCAGCACCGACGTGAGAGGGGGCTTCTATGGCTACACCTTC
v_call: TRBV6-5; clone_size: few; d_call: .; j_call: TRBJ1-3; cdr3_aa: CASSYSGDTWTWDTIYF; cdr3_nt: TGTGCCAGCAGTTACTCGGGGGACACTTGGACATGGGACACCATATATTTT
v_call: TRBV5-5; clone_size: .; d_call: .; j_call: TRBJ1-4; cdr3_aa: CASRNSGGGGEKLFF; cdr3_nt: TGTGCCAGCAGAAACTCCGGGGGAGGGGGTGAAAAACTGTTTTTT
v_call: TRBV3-1; clone_size: few; d_call: .; j_call: TRBJ2-7; cdr3_aa: CASSPLLAGEQYF; cdr3_nt: TGTGCCAGCAGCCCTCTACTGGCGGGGGAGCAGTACTTC
v_call: TRBV12-3/TRBV12-4; clone_size: .; d_call: TRBD1; j_call: TRBJ1-1; cdr3_aa: CASSNSGQDTEAFF; cdr3_nt: TGTGCCAGCAGTAACTCGGGACAGGACACTGAAGCTTTCTTT
v_call: TRBV19; clone_size: few; d_call: TRBD1; j_call: TRBJ2-1; cdr3_aa: CASKGQGYNEQFF; cdr3_nt: TGTGCCAGTAAGGGACAGGGTTACAATGAGCAGTTCTTC
v_call: TRBV7-6; clone_size: .; d_call: TRBD2; j_call: TRBJ2-1; cdr3_aa: CASSSPGLAGYNEQFF; cdr3_nt: TGTGCCAGCAGCTCCCCGGGACTAGCGGGGTACAATGAGCAGTTCTTC
v_call: TRBV11-2; clone_size: few; d_call: .; j_call: TRBJ2-1; cdr3_aa: CASSLDLLRSSYNEQFF; cdr3_nt: TGTGCCAGCAGCTTAGATCTCCTCAGGAGCTCCTACAATGAGCAGTTCTTC
v_call: TRBV29-1; clone_size: .; d_call: .; j_call: TRBJ2-7; cdr3_aa: CSVADYEQYF; cdr3_nt: TGCAGCGTTGCTGACTACGAGCAGTACTTC
v_call: TRBV29-1; clone_size: few; d_call: TRBD2; j_call: TRBJ2-2; cdr3_aa: CSVTTSGLNTGELFF; cdr3_nt: TGCAGCGTGACGACTAGCGGACTGAACACCGGGGAGCTGTTTTTT
v_call: TRBV15; clone_size: few; d_call: .; j_call: TRBJ2-1; cdr3_aa: CATSREAGPYNEQFF; cdr3_nt: TGTGCCACCAGCAGAGAGGCCGGTCCTTACAATGAGCAGTTCTTC
v_call: TRBV2; clone_size: few; d_call: TRBD1; j_call: TRBJ2-7; cdr3_aa: CASSEASPGRGRFYEQYF; cdr3_nt: TGTGCCAGCAGTGAAGCTAGTCCTGGAAGGGGGCGCTTCTACGAGCAGTACTTC
v_call: TRBV27; clone_size: .; d_call: TRBD1; j_call: TRBJ2-1; cdr3_aa: CASSSLPPGQYNEQFF; cdr3_nt: TGTGCCAGCAGTTCCCTCCCCCCGGGACAGTACAATGAGCAGTTCTTC